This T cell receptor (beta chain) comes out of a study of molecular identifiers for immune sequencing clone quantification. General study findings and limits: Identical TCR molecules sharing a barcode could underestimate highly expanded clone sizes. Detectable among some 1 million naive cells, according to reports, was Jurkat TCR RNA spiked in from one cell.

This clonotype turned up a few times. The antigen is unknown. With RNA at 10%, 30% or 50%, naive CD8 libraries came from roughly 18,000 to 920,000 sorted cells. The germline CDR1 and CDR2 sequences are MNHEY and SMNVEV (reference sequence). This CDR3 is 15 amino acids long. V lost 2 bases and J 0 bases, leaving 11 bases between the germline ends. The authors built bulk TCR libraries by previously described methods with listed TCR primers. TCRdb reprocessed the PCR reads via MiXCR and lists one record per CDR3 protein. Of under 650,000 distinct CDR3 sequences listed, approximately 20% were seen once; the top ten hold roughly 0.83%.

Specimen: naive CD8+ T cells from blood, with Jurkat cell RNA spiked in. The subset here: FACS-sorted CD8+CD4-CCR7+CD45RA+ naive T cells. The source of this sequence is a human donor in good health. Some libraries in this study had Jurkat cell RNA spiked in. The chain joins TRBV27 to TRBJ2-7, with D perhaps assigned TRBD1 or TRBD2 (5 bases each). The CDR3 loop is CASSLTAGSSYEQYF. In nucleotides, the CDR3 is TGTGCCAGCAGTTTAACGGCAGGGAGCTCCTACGAGCAGTACTTC.